A selection of T cell receptor beta chains follows, all from one sample in a study of human T cells and chemical hapten exposure. MiXCR, applied by TCRdb to the RACE reads, yields one record per CDR3 protein. Counted here are about 74,000 distinct CDR3 sequences, approximately 14% occurring once; the ten biggest clones make up over 3.5%. Sequencing used whole blood, obtained in connection with sensitization to the hapten diphenylcyclopropenone (DPC). The receptor source for this set is a woman between 50 and 59 years old with alopecia areata. Some clones in this sample may be carry-over from other donors' samples. The CDR3 runs from the conserved cysteine through the conserved F or W. The D gene is left open where the match is weak. Clone size, where shown, is once, few, many, or a class for clones that have expanded.

TRBJ2-2	few	TRBV27	TRBD2	CASSLSGTTNTGELFF	TGTGCCAGCAGTTTGTCGGGGACTACGAACACCGGGGAGCTGTTTTTT
TRBJ2-5	few	TRBV18	.	CASSSYKSGETQYF	TGTGCCAGCTCATCATACAAGAGTGGAGAGACCCAGTACTTC
TRBJ2-1	.	TRBV12-3/TRBV12-4	TRBD2	CATRREVAYNEQFF	TGTGCCACTCGACGGGAGGTGGCATACAATGAGCAGTTCTTC
TRBJ2-7	few	TRBV27	TRBD2	CASSLQGGRLTYEQYF	TGTGCCAGCAGTTTACAGGGCGGGAGGCTTACCTACGAGCAGTACTTC
TRBJ1-3	once	TRBV29-1	.	CSVERVPGNTIYF	TGCAGCGTTGAAAGGGTACCGGGAAACACCATATATTTT
TRBJ2-3	.	TRBV7-8	.	CASSSAPATSTDTQYF	TGTGCCAGCAGCTCAGCACCCGCGACGAGCACAGATACGCAGTATTTT
TRBJ1-1	few	TRBV21-1	.	CASSKESRGAAEGSTEAFF	TGTGCCAGCAGCAAAGAGAGTAGAGGGGCCGCGGAAGGTAGCACTGAAGCTTTCTTT
TRBJ2-1	.	TRBV5-4	TRBD2	CASSSQLAGTDEQFF	TGTGCCAGCAGCTCGCAACTAGCGGGTACGGATGAGCAGTTCTTC
TRBJ2-7	few	TRBV20-1	.	CSARVRSAGTYEQYF	TGCAGTGCTAGAGTACGTAGCGCGGGCACCTACGAGCAGTACTTC
TRBJ1-1	many	TRBV29-1	.	CSVTGAERGLNTEAFF	TGCAGCGTTACGGGGGCTGAAAGGGGACTGAACACTGAAGCTTTCTTT
TRBJ2-7	.	TRBV19	.	CASSMGMEQYF	TGTGCCAGTAGTATGGGGATGGAGCAGTACTTC
TRBJ2-1	.	TRBV7-2	.	CASSSLNNNEQFF	TGTGCCAGCAGCTCGTTAAACAACAATGAGCAGTTCTTC
TRBJ2-3	.	TRBV15	TRBD2	CATSRDPPTSGSARDTQYF	TGTGCCACCAGCAGAGATCCCCCTACTAGCGGGAGTGCTAGAGATACGCAGTATTTT
TRBJ1-2	few	TRBV29-1	.	CSVEPGTHYGYTF	TGCAGCGTTGAGCCCGGGACACACTATGGCTACACCTTC
TRBJ2-5	.	TRBV6-2/TRBV6-3	TRBD2	CASSGSGLYQETQYF	TGTGCCAGCAGCGGTAGCGGGTTGTACCAAGAGACCCAGTACTTC
TRBJ1-2	few	TRBV20-1	.	CSASTGAQSYGYTF	TGCAGTGCTTCCACCGGGGCGCAATCCTATGGCTACACCTTC
TRBJ1-3	.	TRBV25-1	.	CASREQGFSGNTIYF	TGTGCCAGCAGAGAGCAGGGTTTCTCTGGAAACACCATATATTTT
TRBJ2-5	.	TRBV29-1	TRBD2	CSVDGTSGVQETQYF	TGCAGCGTTGACGGGACTAGCGGAGTACAAGAGACCCAGTACTTC
TRBJ2-1	few	TRBV7-9	TRBD2	CASSTRLGLAGVTLFF	TGTGCCAGCAGCACAAGACTGGGACTAGCGGGAGTTACGTTATTCTTC
TRBJ1-1	few	TRBV14	.	CASSRLSQWAGNPEAFF	TGTGCCAGCAGCCGATTATCTCAATGGGCCGGAAATCCTGAAGCTTTCTTT
TRBJ1-4	.	TRBV19	TRBD1	CASSPRGTGKEKLFF	TGTGCCAGTAGTCCCCGCGGGACAGGGAAGGAAAAACTGTTTTTT
TRBJ2-3	many	TRBV7-7	.	CASSLGSVDTQYF	TGTGCCAGCAGCTTAGGTTCCGTAGATACGCAGTATTTT
TRBJ2-3	few	TRBV4-1	TRBD2	CASSQAAGEVADTQYF	TGCGCCAGCAGCCAAGCGGCGGGAGAGGTGGCAGATACGCAGTATTTT
TRBJ2-5	.	TRBV27	.	CASSPWAVLQETQYF	TGTGCCAGCAGTCCCTGGGCCGTGCTTCAGGAGACCCAGTACTTC
TRBJ1-2	.	TRBV30	.	CAWSLKEGGYTF	TGTGCCTGGAGTTTGAAGGAAGGGGGCTACACCTTC
TRBJ2-2	.	TRBV29-1	.	CSVEVQGTGELFF	TGCAGCGTTGAAGTACAGGGCACCGGGGAGCTGTTTTTT
TRBJ2-1	few	TRBV3-1	.	CASSQNSRDEQFF	TGTGCCAGCAGCCAAAACTCACGCGATGAGCAGTTCTTC
TRBJ2-7	.	TRBV29-1	TRBD2	CSVLAGAVHEQYF	TGCAGCGTACTAGCGGGAGCCGTCCACGAGCAGTACTTC
TRBJ1-5	.	TRBV19	.	CASSISGAGQPQHF	TGTGCCAGTAGTATATCGGGGGCTGGGCAGCCCCAGCATTTT
TRBJ2-1	few	TRBV7-6	.	CASSLEQGAYNEQFF	TGTGCCAGCAGCTTAGAACAGGGAGCTTACAATGAGCAGTTCTTC
TRBJ2-5	.	TRBV3-1	TRBD2	CASREVLAGQETQYF	TGTGCCAGCAGGGAGGTACTAGCGGGGCAAGAGACCCAGTACTTC